A selection of T cell receptor beta chains follows, all from one sample in a study of blood T cell repertoires in COVID-19. Libraries were prepared by immunoSEQ multiplex PCR; TCRdb keeps only in-frame clonotypes and omits some of them. The table includes some 390,000 clones, approximately 86% detected once. Specimen: peripheral blood. Every receptor here comes from a human donor in a cohort sampled during active COVID-19. The CDR3 runs from the conserved cysteine through the conserved F or W. The order of the fields is J gene, clone size, V gene, D gene, CDR3 protein, CDR3 DNA. D genes are given only for firm matches. Rows give clone size only sometimes, using once, few, many, or a class for an expanded clone.

j_gene: TRBJ2-5
abundance: -
v_gene: TRBV19
d_gene: TRBD1
CDR3aa: CASSTRDRGKTQYF
CDR3nt: TGTGCCAGTAGTACCCGGGACAGGGGAAAGACCCAGTACTTC

j_gene: TRBJ2-5
abundance: -
v_gene: TRBV12-3/TRBV12-4
d_gene: -
CDR3aa: CASSSQGETQYF
CDR3nt: TGTGCCAGCAGTTCTCAGGGGGAGACCCAGTACTTC

j_gene: TRBJ2-3
abundance: few
v_gene: TRBV28
d_gene: -
CDR3aa: CASSSSQGTTDTQYF
CDR3nt: TGTGCCAGCAGTTCCTCACAGGGCACCACAGATACGCAGTATTTT

j_gene: TRBJ2-7
abundance: -
v_gene: TRBV3-1/TRBV3-2
d_gene: -
CDR3aa: CASSQDSAYFSYEQYF
CDR3nt: TGTGCCAGCAGCCAAGACTCTGCCTACTTCTCCTACGAGCAGTACTTC

j_gene: TRBJ1-4
abundance: few
v_gene: TRBV19
d_gene: TRBD1
CDR3aa: CASSPRRTGVEKLFF
CDR3nt: TGTGCCAGTAGCCCACGACGGACAGGGGTTGAAAAACTGTTTTTT

j_gene: TRBJ1-2
abundance: -
v_gene: TRBV15
d_gene: -
CDR3aa: CATSRDRPDKYGYTF
CDR3nt: TGTGCCACCAGCAGAGATCGTCCGGACAAGTATGGCTACACCTTC

j_gene: TRBJ2-5
abundance: -
v_gene: TRBV4-1
d_gene: -
CDR3aa: CASSHNQETQYF
CDR3nt: TGCGCCAGCAGCCACAATCAAGAGACCCAGTACTTC

j_gene: TRBJ2-3
abundance: -
v_gene: TRBV11-1
d_gene: -
CDR3aa: CASSPEADTDTQYF
CDR3nt: TGTGCCAGCAGTCCAGAAGCGGACACAGATACGCAGTATTTT

j_gene: TRBJ1-4
abundance: -
v_gene: TRBV6-5
d_gene: TRBD1
CDR3aa: CASRQGALDEKLFF
CDR3nt: TGTGCCAGCAGGCAGGGGGCGCTCGATGAAAAACTGTTTTTT

j_gene: TRBJ2-3
abundance: -
v_gene: TRBV9
d_gene: -
CDR3aa: CASSPPAGARDTQYF
CDR3nt: TGTGCCAGCAGCCCTCCGGCGGGGGCGCGGGATACGCAGTATTTT

j_gene: TRBJ2-1
abundance: -
v_gene: TRBV5-6
d_gene: TRBD2
CDR3aa: CASSYIPGLADNEQFF
CDR3nt: TGTGCCAGCAGCTATATTCCGGGACTAGCGGACAATGAGCAGTTCTTC

j_gene: TRBJ2-7
abundance: -
v_gene: TRBV14
d_gene: TRBD1
CDR3aa: CASSLGQGALFYEQYF
CDR3nt: TGTGCCAGCAGTCTCGGACAGGGCGCACTTTTTTACGAGCAGTACTTC

j_gene: TRBJ1-1
abundance: once
v_gene: TRBV6-1
d_gene: TRBD1
CDR3aa: CASSDLVGTGENTEAFF
CDR3nt: TGTGCCAGCAGTGACCTAGTCGGGACAGGGGAGAACACTGAAGCTTTCTTT

j_gene: TRBJ2-1
abundance: -
v_gene: TRBV5-6
d_gene: TRBD1
CDR3aa: CASSFGQGLTNEQFF
CDR3nt: TGTGCCAGCAGCTTTGGACAGGGCTTGACCAATGAGCAGTTCTTC

j_gene: TRBJ2-7
abundance: -
v_gene: TRBV28
d_gene: TRBD1
CDR3aa: CASSPMGQISYEQYF
CDR3nt: TGTGCCAGCAGCCCAATGGGACAGATCTCCTACGAGCAGTACTTC

j_gene: TRBJ2-3
abundance: -
v_gene: TRBV19
d_gene: TRBD2
CDR3aa: CASSIPIAGGTDTQYF
CDR3nt: TGTGCCAGTAGTATCCCTATAGCGGGGGGCACAGATACGCAGTATTTT

j_gene: TRBJ2-4
abundance: -
v_gene: TRBV14
d_gene: -
CDR3aa: CASSLGSKNIQYF
CDR3nt: TGTGCCAGCAGTTTGGGCAGCAAAAACATTCAGTACTTC

j_gene: TRBJ1-3
abundance: -
v_gene: TRBV11-2
d_gene: TRBD1
CDR3aa: CASSRDRGSGNTIYF
CDR3nt: TGTGCCAGCAGCCGAGACAGGGGATCTGGAAACACCATATATTTT

j_gene: TRBJ1-1
abundance: -
v_gene: TRBV29-1
d_gene: TRBD1
CDR3aa: CSVTTGGHTEAFF
CDR3nt: TGCAGCGTGACAACAGGGGGTCATACTGAAGCTTTCTTT

j_gene: TRBJ2-7
abundance: -
v_gene: TRBV7-9
d_gene: -
CDR3aa: CASSLVDFDGYEQYF
CDR3nt: TGTGCCAGCAGCTTAGTTGACTTTGACGGATACGAGCAGTACTTC

j_gene: TRBJ1-2
abundance: -
v_gene: TRBV2
d_gene: TRBD1
CDR3aa: CASLTGGHTF
CDR3nt: TGTGCCAGCCTCACAGGGGGACACACCTTC

j_gene: TRBJ1-1
abundance: -
v_gene: TRBV3-1/TRBV3-2
d_gene: TRBD1
CDR3aa: CASSQGTGGGLSFF
CDR3nt: TGTGCCAGCAGCCAAGGAACAGGGGGAGGTCTTTCTTTCTTT

j_gene: TRBJ1-5
abundance: few
v_gene: TRBV20-1
d_gene: -
CDR3aa: CSASSGLSRANSNQPQHF
CDR3nt: TGCAGTGCTAGTAGCGGGTTAAGCAGGGCCAATAGCAATCAGCCCCAGCATTTT